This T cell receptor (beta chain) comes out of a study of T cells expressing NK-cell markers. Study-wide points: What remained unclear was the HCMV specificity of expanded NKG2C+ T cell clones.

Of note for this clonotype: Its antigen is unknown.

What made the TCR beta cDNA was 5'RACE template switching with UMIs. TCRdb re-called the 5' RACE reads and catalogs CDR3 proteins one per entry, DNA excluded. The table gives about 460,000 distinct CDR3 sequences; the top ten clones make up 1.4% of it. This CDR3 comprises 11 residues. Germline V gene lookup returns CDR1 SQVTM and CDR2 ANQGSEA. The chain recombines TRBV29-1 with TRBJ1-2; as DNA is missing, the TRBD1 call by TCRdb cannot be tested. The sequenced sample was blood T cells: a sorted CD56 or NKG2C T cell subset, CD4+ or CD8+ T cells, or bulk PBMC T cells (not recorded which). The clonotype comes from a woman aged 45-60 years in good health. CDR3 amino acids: CSVHRDYGYTF.